These T cell receptor beta chains were read from a single sample in a study of T cell responses to AZD1222 COVID-19 vaccine. Profiled with immunoSEQ multiplex PCR; TCRdb holds only in-frame clones, not every one. This sample yields approximately 75,000 clones, of which roughly 90% are seen a single time; over 1.2% belongs to the top ten. The source material was peripheral blood, sampled 28 days after the second AZD1222 dose. The receptors were sampled from an adult who received the AZD1222 COVID-19 vaccine. The CDR3 runs from the conserved cysteine through the conserved F or W. A D gene is named only where the DNA matches it firmly. Clone size is not always given. Where it is, it says once, few, many or a class for expanded clones.

once	TRBV3-1/TRBV3-2	TRBJ2-2	TRBD2	CASSLGTINTGELFF	TGTGCCAGCAGCCTCGGGACTATTAACACCGGGGAGCTGTTTTTT
NA	TRBV19	TRBJ1-1	NA	CASSTPGTRRTEAFF	TGTGCCAGTAGTACCCCCGGAACCAGGAGGACTGAAGCTTTCTTT
NA	TRBV20-1	TRBJ1-1	NA	CSASITGNTEAFF	TGCAGTGCTAGTATTACAGGGAACACTGAAGCTTTCTTT
NA	TRBV7-2	TRBJ1-4	NA	CASSLGAPEKLFF	TGTGCCAGCAGCTTGGGGGCGCCTGAAAAACTGTTTTTT
NA	TRBV12-3/TRBV12-4	TRBJ1-2	TRBD1	CASSWKGARGYTF	TGTGCCAGCAGTTGGAAGGGGGCGCGGGGCTACACCTTC
NA	TRBV30	TRBJ2-3	NA	CAWSVKTGQNTQYF	TGTGCCTGGAGTGTGAAAACAGGGCAAAATACGCAGTATTTT
NA	TRBV5-8	TRBJ1-2	TRBD1	CASSLGDRVWTNYGYTF	TGTGCCAGCAGCTTGGGGGACAGGGTCTGGACTAACTATGGCTACACCTTC
once	TRBV27	TRBJ2-7	NA	CASSSSRYEQYF	TGTGCCAGCAGTAGCTCCCGGTACGAGCAGTACTTC
NA	TRBV5-1	TRBJ1-4	NA	CASSQAATNEKLFF	TGCGCCAGCAGCCAAGCAGCAACTAATGAAAAACTGTTTTTT
NA	TRBV7-3	TRBJ1-2	NA	CASSPKGGGYGYTF	TGTGCCAGCAGCCCCAAGGGGGGGGGCTATGGCTACACCTTC
NA	TRBV11-2	TRBJ2-7	NA	CASSSDLEVYEQYF	TGTGCCAGCAGCTCCGACTTGGAAGTCTACGAGCAGTACTTC
NA	TRBV6-5	TRBJ2-6	NA	CASSYPSSGANVLTF	TGTGCCAGCAGTTACCCCAGCTCTGGGGCCAACGTCCTGACTTTC
NA	TRBV4-3	TRBJ2-7	NA	CASSRNQGTGEQYF	TGCGCCAGCAGCCGAAACCAGGGGACGGGCGAGCAGTACTTC
NA	TRBV2	TRBJ1-5	NA	CASRAGGGQPQHF	TGTGCCAGCCGGGCGGGGGGAGGTCAGCCCCAGCATTTT
NA	TRBV7-2	TRBJ1-6	TRBD1	CASSPGTGNNSPLHF	TGTGCCAGCAGCCCCGGGACAGGGAATAATTCACCCCTCCACTTT
NA	TRBV28	TRBJ2-3	NA	CASGTAGRTDTQYF	TGTGCCAGCGGGACGGCGGGGCGCACAGATACGCAGTATTTT
NA	TRBV10-3	TRBJ2-6	TRBD1	CAISGQGSGANVLTF	TGTGCCATCAGTGGACAGGGCTCTGGGGCCAACGTCCTGACTTTC
once	TRBV28	TRBJ2-5	NA	CASSEAETQYF	TGTGCCAGCAGTGAGGCGGAGACCCAGTACTTC
NA	TRBV7-2	TRBJ2-1	TRBD1	CASSTLIGQGWNEQFF	TGTGCCAGCAGCACATTAATCGGACAGGGGTGGAATGAGCAGTTCTTC
NA	TRBV2	TRBJ1-1	NA	CASRLPPGRLNTEAFF	TGTGCCAGCAGGTTACCTCCGGGACGGCTGAACACTGAAGCTTTCTTT
NA	TRBV14	TRBJ2-7	TRBD1	CASSQQQGWYEQYF	TGTGCCAGCAGCCAGCAACAGGGGTGGTACGAGCAGTACTTC
NA	TRBV2	TRBJ1-2	NA	CASSAGYGYTF	TGTGCCAGCAGTGCAGGATATGGCTACACCTTC
NA	TRBV27	TRBJ1-4	NA	CASSSHATNEKLFF	TGTGCCAGCAGTTCACACGCAACTAATGAAAAACTGTTTTTT
NA	TRBV2	TRBJ2-1	NA	CASTGDGGMNEQFF	TGTGCCAGCACCGGGGACGGGGGCATGAATGAGCAGTTCTTC
NA	TRBV27	TRBJ1-1	NA	CASSWGVADTEAFF	TGTGCCAGCAGTTGGGGTGTTGCGGACACTGAAGCTTTCTTT
NA	TRBV30	TRBJ2-2	NA	CAWSLAGGELFF	TGTGCCTGGAGCCTAGCTGGCGGGGAGCTGTTTTTT
NA	TRBV11-2	TRBJ2-7	TRBD2	CASSLATSGGHEQYF	TGTGCCAGCAGCTTAGCCACTAGCGGGGGGCACGAGCAGTACTTC
NA	TRBV30	TRBJ1-2	TRBD1	CAWSAKPGQGGLYYGYTF	TGTGCCTGGAGCGCCAAACCGGGACAGGGGGGACTATACTATGGCTACACCTTC
NA	TRBV5-4	TRBJ2-5	TRBD2	CASSLWLAGGIQETQYF	TGTGCCAGCAGCTTGTGGCTGGCGGGGGGGATCCAAGAGACCCAGTACTTC
NA	TRBV13	TRBJ2-1	NA	CASRIEGEQFF	TGTGCCAGCAGGATTGAGGGTGAGCAGTTCTTC
NA	TRBV6-1	TRBJ2-7	NA	CASSEKLSYEQYF	TGTGCCAGCAGTGAGAAATTATCCTACGAGCAGTACTTC
NA	TRBV18	TRBJ1-6	NA	CASQTNYNSPLHF	TGTGCCAGCCAGACAAACTATAATTCACCCCTCCACTTT